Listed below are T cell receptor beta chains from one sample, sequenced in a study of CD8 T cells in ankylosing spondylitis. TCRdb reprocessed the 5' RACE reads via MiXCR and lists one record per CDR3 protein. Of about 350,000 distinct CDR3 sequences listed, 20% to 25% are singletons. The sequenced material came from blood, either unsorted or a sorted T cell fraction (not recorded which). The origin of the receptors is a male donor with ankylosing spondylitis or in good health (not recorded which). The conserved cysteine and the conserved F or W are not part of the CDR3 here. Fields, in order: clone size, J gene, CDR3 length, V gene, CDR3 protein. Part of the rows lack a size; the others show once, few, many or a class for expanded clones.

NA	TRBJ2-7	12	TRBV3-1	ASSQGQFPYEQY
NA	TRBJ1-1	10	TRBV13	ASSKLGTEAF
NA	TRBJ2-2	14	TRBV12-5	ASAITGGPNTGELF
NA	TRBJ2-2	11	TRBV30	AWASGRGDGLF
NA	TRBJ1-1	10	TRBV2	ARKRGNTEAF
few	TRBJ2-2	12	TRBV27	ASSWRGDTGELF
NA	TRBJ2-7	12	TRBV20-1	SARDPILSYEQY
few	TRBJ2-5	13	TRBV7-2	ASSLGYVLEETQY
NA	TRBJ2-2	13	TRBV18	ASSPDISSTGELF
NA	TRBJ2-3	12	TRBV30	AWSVSDLTDTQY
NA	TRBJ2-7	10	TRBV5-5	APRVLVNEQY